The 18 T cell receptor beta chains given below trace back to one sample, sequenced in a study of cytomegalovirus exposure and HLA in healthy donors. The PCR contained 60 Vbeta and 13 Jbeta primers. Data came from immunoSEQ multiplex PCR; TCRdb stores just in-frame clones and leaves some out. The sample consists of roughly 200,000 clones, about 78% of them appearing once. Specimen: PBMCs. These receptors all stem from a woman aged 25 to 39 in good health and CMV-seronegative.

With regard to this clone: Germline is not matched at one junction end, which may reflect a read error. CDR3 amino acids: CASSGTANYGYPF. CDR3 sequence (DNA): TGTGCCAGCAGCGGGACAGCTAACTATGGCTACCCCTTC. V usage is TRBV9 and J usage is TRBJ1-2; tentative D call: TRBD1 (6 bases). Looked up from germline, CDR1 is SGDLS and CDR2 is YYNGEE. This CDR3 is 13 amino acids long. Drawing the rest from reference TRBV9 and TRBJ1-2, the complete variable domain is DSGVTQTPKHLITATGQRVTLRCSPRSGDLSVYWYQQSLDQGLQFLIQYYNGEERAKGNILERFSAQQFPDLHSELNLSSLELGDSALYFCASSGTANYGYPFGSGTRLTVV.

The chain is built from TRBV10-3 and TRBJ2-5, with TRBD1 identical over 7 bases. Germline-derived CDR1 and CDR2 are ENHRY and SYGVKD. This CDR3 contains 16 residues. V was clipped by 7 bases and J by 2 bases; unmatched bases: 13. The CDR3 reads CAITVFAQGVQETQYF. The CDR3 nucleotides read TGTGCCATCACCGTTTTTGCCCAGGGGGTACAAGAGACCCAGTACTTC.

V is TRBV5-6 and J is TRBJ2-5, with D possibly matching TRBD2 (6 bases). Germline CDR1 and CDR2: SGHDT and YYEEEE. V shed 0 bases and J shed 2 bases, with 14 bases lying between them. The CDR3 covers 16 residues. This chain's CDR3 is CASSLVTRVVQETQYF. The CDR3 DNA reads as TGTGCCAGCAGCTTGGTGACTAGAGTGGTACAAGAGACCCAGTACTTC. Full variable domain (missing parts from reference TRBV5-6 and TRBJ2-5): DAGVTQSPTHLIKTRGQQVTLRCSPKSGHDTVSWYQQALGQGPQFIFQYYEEEERQRGNFPDRFSGHQFPNYSSELNVNALLLGDSALYLCASSLVTRVVQETQYFGPGTRLLVL.

The chain carries TRBV7-6 and TRBJ2-1; 7 positions agree with TRBD1. This CDR3 contains 16 residues. CDR1 and CDR2 from the germline V gene are SGHVS and FNYEAQ. Germline trimming cut 1 base from V and 4 bases from J; bases unmatched to any gene: 7. The CDR3 loop reads CASSLVVSGGYNEQFF. In DNA, the CDR3 is TGTGCCAGCAGCTTAGTAGTTTCAGGGGGATACAATGAGCAGTTCTTC.

Turning to this clone: The sample carries other DNA sequences with the same CDR3. The chain has TRBV2 and TRBJ1-5; 7 bases are shared with TRBD1. The germline CDR1 and CDR2 sequences are SNHLY and FYNNEI. V trimming: 4 bases; J trimming: 3 bases; junction bases outside the gene matches: 3. The CDR3 extends over 14 amino acids. CDR3 in DNA: TGTGCCAGCAGTGGACAGGGCATCAATCAGCCCCAGCATTTT. This codes for CASSGQGINQPQHF.

The table lists this clone with a few counts. V and J are TRBV27 and TRBJ2-6; tentatively, D is TRBD2 (5 bases). Trimming shortened V by 6 bases and J by 0 bases, and 12 bases separated the two germline ends. This CDR3 contains 16 residues. Per germline, CDR1 MNHEY and CDR2 SMNVEV (reference sequence). DNA for the CDR3: TGTGCCAGCAGCCGGACTGTAATCTCTGGGGCCAACGTCCTGACTTTC. This gives the protein CASSRTVISGANVLTF.

The chain recombines TRBV5-6 with TRBJ2-2; 8 bases map to TRBD1. Germline V lookup: CDR1 SGHDT, CDR2 YYEEEE. The length of the CDR3 is 16 residues. Unmatched junction bases numbered 6, after V lost 0 bases and J lost 5 bases. The CDR3 coding sequence is TGTGCCAGCAGCTTGGTATTCCGGACAGGGACCGGGGAGCTGTTTTTT. The encoded protein is CASSLVFRTGTGELFF.

The genes are TRBV7-2 and TRBJ2-7; 7 nucleotides agree with TRBD2. J gave up 6 bases and V 5 bases, and 1 base lay outside the gene matches. The CDR3 covers 11 residues. The V gene's germline CDR1 is SGHTA and CDR2 FQGNSA. The CDR3 sequence: CASSGRGEQYF. CDR3 nucleotide sequence: TGTGCCAGCAGCGGGAGGGGCGAGCAGTACTTC.

The chain couples TRBV19 to TRBJ2-3; D uncertain. This CDR3 comprises 14 residues. The V end lost 6 bases, the J end lost 2 bases, and 12 bases lay between the germline ends. CDR1 LNHDA and CDR2 SQIVND come from the germline V gene (reference sequence). CDR3 protein: CASSNLETTDTQYF. CDR3 nucleotides: TGTGCCAGTAGCAACTTGGAGACCACAGATACGCAGTATTTT.

Details on this clone: A junction boundary mismatches the germline segment, possibly from a read error. This sequence joins TRBV7-7 and TRBJ1-4; TRBD1 matches at 10 bases. Germline lookup yields CDR1 SSHAT and CDR2 FNYEAQ (reference sequence). The CDR3 runs to 16 residues. The CDR3 DNA follows: TGTGCTAGCAGCCCCAACCCGGACAGGGGGGCTGAAAAACTGTTTTTT. Translated: CASSPNPDRGAEKLFF.

This clone has a handful of counts. The chain carries TRBV27 and TRBJ2-1, with D perhaps matching TRBD2 (6 bases). Germline-derived CDR1 and CDR2 are MNHEY and SMNVEV (reference sequence). Trimming left V 1 base short and J 6 bases short, with 10 bases between. This CDR3 region has 14 residues. The CDR3 region is CASSLFAGINEQFF. The CDR3 coding sequence is TGTGCCAGCAGTTTATTTGCGGGGATCAATGAGCAGTTCTTC.

The rearrangement uses TRBV7-9 and TRBJ2-1, with 8 bases that match TRBD2. Germline V gives CDR1 SEHNR, CDR2 FQNEAQ (reference sequence). The V gene end was trimmed by 1 base and the J gene end by 9 bases; junction bases not matched to a gene: 11. There are 16 residues in the CDR3. The CDR3 DNA is TGTGCCAGCAGCTTAGGGGGCGGGGGGAGCGTGGGTGAGCAGTTCTTC. Translation: CASSLGGGGSVGEQFF.

This clone appeared once. The chain employs TRBV11-2 and TRBJ2-1, with D tentatively TRBD1 (6 bases). Trimming stripped 5 bases from V and 5 bases from J, with 13 bases between. Germline V gives CDR1 SGHAT, CDR2 FQNNGV. This CDR3 spans 14 amino acids. In DNA form, the CDR3 reads TGTGCCAGCAGCCCCCGGGACACCGACAATGAGCAGTTCTTC. Its translation: CASSPRDTDNEQFF.

The chain recombines TRBV11-2 with TRBJ1-3; TRBD1 might be the D (5 bases). Trimming shortened V by 7 bases and J by 7 bases, and 17 bases separated the two germline ends. The CDR3 contains 14 residues. CDR1 and CDR2 from the germline V gene are SGHAT and FQNNGV. The chain's CDR3 is CASTLGPLWNTIYF. The DNA of the CDR3 is TGTGCCAGCACCCTGGGGCCGCTGTGGAACACCATATATTTT.

This clone has only a few counts. The genes are TRBV4-1 and TRBJ1-4; unclear D gene. Germline V lookup: CDR1 MGHRA, CDR2 YSYEKL. The CDR3 contains 13 residues. Trimming took off 1 base at V and 14 bases at J, with 14 bases between the two ends. CDR3: CASSQGDWRDLFF. CDR3 DNA: TGCGCCAGCAGCCAAGGAGATTGGAGGGATCTGTTTTTT.

The V and J genes are TRBV7-9 and TRBJ1-5, with a weak D call TRBD1 (6 bases). CDR1 and CDR2 (germline): SEHNR, FQNEAQ (reference sequence). The CDR3 extends over 14 amino acids. With 5 bases removed from V and 7 bases from J, the gap between germline ends came to 15 bases. The CDR3 here is CASSPVDRWQPQHF. In DNA form, the CDR3 reads TGTGCCAGCAGCCCCGTGGACAGATGGCAGCCCCAGCATTTT.

The chain is built from TRBV5-1 and TRBJ1-1; 7 bases map to TRBD1. The V gene's germline CDR1 is SGHRS and CDR2 YFSETQ. V shed 4 bases, J shed 5 bases, and the junction held 2 bases outside the gene matches. The CDR3 totals 12 residues. The CDR3 reads CASSDRVTEAFF. CDR3 in DNA: TGCGCCAGCAGCGACAGGGTAACTGAAGCTTTCTTT.

The rearrangement joins TRBV19 to TRBJ2-1; a weak D match, TRBD2 (6 bases). V was trimmed by 1 base and J by 9 bases, leaving 16 bases between them. The CDR3 is made up of 15 amino acids. Germline V CDR1 and CDR2: LNHDA, SQIVND (reference sequence). CDR3 loop: CASSIGEEFSLEQFF. The CDR3 DNA sequence: TGTGCCAGTAGTATAGGGGAGGAATTTAGTCTTGAGCAGTTCTTC.